One T cell receptor (beta chain) is described in this entry. What it binds is unknown. The junction does not match germline at one end; this may be a read error. Researchers generated TCR beta cDNA from approximately 520 ng of total RNA, relying on a constant-region primer. Construction of TCR beta libraries relied on three successive nested multiplex PCR rounds employing slightly modified ARM-PCR. The two initial PCR rounds, nine to eleven cycles each, used TRBV1-TRBV30 forward and C-beta reverse primers. TCRdb re-analysed the multiplex PCR reads in MiXCR, keeping a single row per CDR3 protein. This table holds 95,000 to 100,000 distinct CDR3 sequences, about 63% found once. These data belong to a study of tumor-infiltrating lymphocytes in primary liver carcinoma. RNA and DNA were co-extracted from about 19-30 mg of unsorted bulk tissue. Every tumor sample held more than 85% viable tumor cells. The CDR3 runs to 18 residues. Germline V gene data show CDR1 as LGHNA and CDR2 as YNFKEQ.

Whole-study results and caveats: Roughly 7-25% of top clones, and no more, occurred in all five tumor regions. Blood's top-250-clone fraction was significantly lower than that of tumors (p = 0.039).

The V gene is TRBV4-2, the J gene TRBJ2-4; 12 nucleotides line up with TRBD2. The source material was liver tumor tissue from sampling region 2. Subset noted: tumor region T2, inferior pole. The TCR originated in a woman in her sixties or seventies with primary liver carcinoma and hepatitis B virus infection. CDR3 residues: CASSRTTSGSLAKNIQYF. DNA for the CDR3: TGTGCCAGTAGCCGAACGACTAGCGGGAGTTTAGCCAAAAACATTCAGTACTTC.